These 25 T cell receptor beta chains share one sample of origin, sequenced in a study of regulatory T cells in long-lasting Graves disease. Building the TCR beta libraries relied on iRepertoire HTBI primers, and CDR3 regions underwent Arm-PCR. TCRdb analysed the multiplex PCR reads with MiXCR anew, one entry per CDR3 protein. The data show about 420,000 distinct CDR3 sequences, around 17% seen once. Time point described: newly diagnosed GD, antithyroid drugs for less than 3 months. From RNA extracted from PBMCs, the TCR library was made. This sample was also put to use in a study of T cells in Graves' hyperthyroidism and ophthalmopathy.

The source material was peripheral blood mononuclear cells (PBMCs), sampled at new diagnosis, from a patient treated with antithyroid drugs. These TCRs come from a woman aged 18-29 years with Graves disease.

This clonotype was counted many times. This sequence joins TRBV12-3 or TRBV12-4 and TRBJ2-7, with D possibly called TRBD1 or TRBD2 (5 bases each). The V end was cut by 3 bases, the J end by 2 bases, with 11 bases between. The CDR3 loop spans 14 amino acids. Written as DNA, the CDR3 is TGTGCCAGCAGTTTGGGGACGCAAGCCTACGAGCAGTACTTC. It encodes CASSLGTQAYEQYF.

This clonotype was counted at least ten times. The CDR3 DNA is TGTGCCAGCTCCACTCGGGACAGGGCCTCCAATGAGCAGTTCTTC. It translates to CASSTRDRASNEQFF. The chain combines TRBV18 with TRBJ2-1, with TRBD1 identical over 9 bases. This CDR3 contains 15 residues. With V trimmed by 6 bases and J by 6 bases, 9 bases remained unmatched. CDR1 is KGHSH and CDR2 is LQKENI in the germline V gene.

The table lists this clonotype with a few counts. The chain joins TRBV7-9 to TRBJ1-3; no definite D call. The V end lost 2 bases, the J end lost 3 bases, and 5 bases lay between the germline ends. In germline, CDR1 is SEHNR, CDR2 FQNEAQ (reference sequence). This CDR3 is 13 amino acids long. The chain's CDR3 is CASSLLVGNTIYF. The CDR3 DNA reads as TGTGCCAGCAGCTTATTGGTTGGAAACACCATATATTTT.

This clonotype showed up just a few times. This chain uses TRBV9 with TRBJ2-7; 10 nucleotides line up with TRBD2. Germline CDR1 reads SGDLS; CDR2 reads YYNGEE. The ends lost 0 bases at V and 5 bases at J; junction bases unmatched: 5. The CDR3 spans 15 residues. Here the CDR3 reads CASSVAAGGPHEQYF. The DNA of the CDR3 is TGTGCCAGCAGCGTAGCAGCGGGAGGGCCTCACGAGCAGTACTTC.

This clonotype was counted at least ten times. The chain recombines TRBV20-1 with TRBJ2-7; tentatively, D is TRBD1 (5 bases). The V end was cut by 4 bases, the J end by 4 bases, with 17 bases between. Per the germline V gene, CDR1 is DFQATT and CDR2 is SNEGSKA (reference sequence). The length of the CDR3 is 14 residues. Here the CDR3 DNA reads TGCAGTGCTACCTCGCTCCAGGGTGGGTACGAGCAGTACTTC. Amino acid sequence: CSATSLQGGYEQYF.

Many counts were recorded for this clonotype. J is TRBJ2-7 and V is TRBV11-3, with 9 bases that match TRBD1. The CDR3 has 14 amino acids. Germline V gives CDR1 SGHNT, CDR2 YENEEA. Germline trimming cut 5 bases from V and 5 bases from J; bases unmatched to any gene: 7. The CDR3 loop reads CASSHRDRVHEQYF. In DNA, the CDR3 is TGTGCCAGCAGCCACCGGGACAGGGTCCACGAGCAGTACTTC.

This clonotype showed up just a few times. The chain links TRBV6-2 or TRBV6-3 to TRBJ2-1; D is unresolved. This CDR3 spans 13 amino acids. Trimming cost V 6 bases and J 5 bases, with 11 bases left between them. CDR1 is MNHEY, CDR2 SVGEGT, per germline. The CDR3 sequence is CASRPHQNNEQFF. The DNA of the CDR3 is TGTGCCAGCAGGCCTCACCAGAACAATGAGCAGTTCTTC.

This clonotype was found a few times. J is TRBJ1-2 and V is TRBV10-3; no clear D gene. Trimming took off 0 bases at V and 1 base at J, with 9 bases between the two ends. Germline CDR1 ENHRY, CDR2 SYGVKD. The CDR3 contains 15 residues. As DNA, the CDR3 is TGTGCCATCAGTGAGTCATCTGGGGTTAACTATGGCTACACCTTC. Protein sequence: CAISESSGVNYGYTF.

J is TRBJ2-1 and V is TRBV28; 9 bases are a match to TRBD1. CDR3 size: 15 residues. The trim removed 6 bases at V and 5 bases at J, leaving 8 bases unmatched. Germline values: CDR1 MDHEN, CDR2 SYDVKM. The chain's CDR3 is CASSIQGAINNEQFF. CDR3 coding DNA: TGTGCCAGCAGCATACAGGGGGCAATCAACAATGAGCAGTTCTTC.

This clonotype was recorded many times. The chain recombines TRBV11-3 with TRBJ2-5, with D possibly being TRBD1 or TRBD2 (5 bases each). V lost 3 bases and J 4 bases, leaving 9 bases between the germline ends. CDR3 length: 13 amino acids. Per the germline V gene, CDR1 is SGHNT and CDR2 is YENEEA. CDR3 sequence: CASSFTGGETQYF. CDR3 coding DNA: TGTGCCAGCAGCTTTACAGGAGGAGAGACCCAGTACTTC.

This clonotype was counted many times. The chain joins TRBV7-9 to TRBJ2-1, with 7 nucleotides matching TRBD1. This CDR3 has 15 residues. The V gene's germline CDR1 is SEHNR and CDR2 FQNEAQ (reference sequence). After removal of 3 bases from V and 4 bases from J, the junction contained 6 bases not matched to a gene. The CDR3: CASSFPGQLYNEQFF. Written as DNA, the CDR3 is TGTGCCAGCAGCTTTCCGGGACAGCTTTACAATGAGCAGTTCTTC. Variable domain in full (rest from reference TRBV7-9 and TRBJ2-1): DTGVSQNPRHKITKRGQNVTFRCDPISEHNRLYWYRQTLGQGPEFLTYFQNEAQLEKSRLLSDRFSAERPKGSFSTLEIQRTEQGDSAMYLCASSFPGQLYNEQFFGPGTRLTVL.

The chain links TRBV5-1 to TRBJ2-5; maybe TRBD1 (5 bases). The CDR3 spans 14 residues. Germline-derived CDR1 and CDR2 are SGHRS and YFSETQ. Trimming stripped 0 bases from V and 5 bases from J, with 11 bases between. CDR3 in amino acids: CASSLEGFEETQYF. The CDR3 DNA follows: TGCGCCAGCAGCTTGGAGGGGTTTGAGGAGACCCAGTACTTC.

This clonotype occurred many times. V usage is TRBV18 and J usage is TRBJ1-1; 9 nucleotides align to TRBD1. CDR3 length: 15 residues. In germline, CDR1 is KGHSH, CDR2 LQKENI. V shed 3 bases, J shed 3 bases, and the junction held 5 bases outside the gene matches. This CDR3 is CASSPVGQGYTEAFF. The CDR3 coding sequence is TGTGCCAGCTCACCCGTCGGACAGGGGTACACTGAAGCTTTCTTT.

This clonotype was picked up many times. CDR3 protein: CASSEARGQPQHF. The CDR3 nucleotides are TGTGCCAGCAGTGAAGCGAGAGGTCAGCCCCAGCATTTT. The rearrangement joins TRBV2 to TRBJ1-5; D call uncertain. From germline, CDR1 is SNHLY and CDR2 FYNNEI. V was clipped by 0 bases and J by 6 bases, with 6 bases between them. The CDR3 covers 13 residues.

A few counts support this clonotype. The chain links TRBV12-3 or TRBV12-4 to TRBJ2-1; D is possibly TRBD1 (6 bases). V lost 2 bases to trimming and J lost 7 bases, with 18 bases between them. This CDR3 comprises 16 residues. CDR3: CASSLSVQGRNNEQFF. The CDR3 bases are TGTGCCAGCAGTTTATCGGTCCAGGGGCGTAATAATGAGCAGTTCTTC.

This clonotype was counted a single time. The V call is TRBV20-1, the J call TRBJ2-2, with no clear D. Looked up from germline, CDR1 is DFQATT and CDR2 is SNEGSKA (reference sequence). V was pared by 1 base and J by 4 bases, with 16 bases between. The CDR3 has 16 amino acids. The CDR3, as DNA: TGCAGTGCTAGAGCGTCTATGATGTGGGGCACCGGGGAGCTGTTTTTT. It is translated as CSARASMMWGTGELFF.

To note about this clonotype: This may be a read error, as it is one base from a much larger clone. The CDR3 does not close with the conserved phenylalanine or tryptophan, likely indicating a read error. This sequence joins TRBV20-1 and TRBJ1-2; D not certain. Trimming cost V 4 bases and J 8 bases, with 5 bases left between them. This CDR3 has 9 residues. Germline CDR1 is DFQATT and CDR2 is SNEGSKA (reference sequence). CDR3 sequence reads: CSANLGYTL. The CDR3 DNA sequence: TGCAGTGCTAATTTGGGCTACACCCTC.

This clonotype has a count of ten or more. The rearrangement links TRBV3-1 to TRBJ2-1, with 13 bases lining up with TRBD2. Germline-derived CDR1 and CDR2 are LGHDT and YNNKEL (reference sequence). Trimming at V came to 2 bases and at J to 4 bases, leaving 8 bases not matched to a gene. The CDR3 covers 18 residues. The DNA for the CDR3 is TGTGCCAGCAGCCAACGGTGGGGACTAGCGGGAACTTACAATGAGCAGTTCTTC. This codes for CASSQRWGLAGTYNEQFF.

This chain connects TRBV30 to TRBJ1-1; D ambiguous. CDR1 and CDR2 from the germline V gene are GTSNPN and SVGIG (reference sequence). Trimming took off 0 bases at V and 1 base at J, with 9 bases between the two ends. CDR3 size: 14 residues. CDR3 in amino acids: CAWSVPTGNTEAFF. The CDR3 nucleotides read TGTGCCTGGAGTGTACCCACTGGGAACACTGAAGCTTTCTTT.

Turning to this clonotype: This could be a read error, since a much larger clone is one nucleotide away. The CDR3 ends on some other residue instead of the conserved phenylalanine or tryptophan, so this is likely a read error. V and J are TRBV6-2 or TRBV6-3 and TRBJ2-3; the match to TRBD2 covers 10 bases. There are 15 residues in the CDR3. J gave up 2 bases and V 4 bases, and 3 bases lay outside the gene matches. The germline V gene has CDR1 MNHEY and CDR2 SVGEGT. DNA of the CDR3: TGTGCCAGCAGTTTACTAGCGGGAATCACAGATACGCAGTATTCT. Its protein is CASSLLAGITDTQYS.

This clonotype occurred a few times. This sequence joins TRBV2 and TRBJ1-5; the D gene is possibly TRBD1 (5 bases). There are 16 residues in the CDR3. CDR1 SNHLY and CDR2 FYNNEI come from the germline V gene. The V end lost 6 bases, the J end lost 1 base, and 16 bases lay between the germline ends. The CDR3 bases are TGTGCCAGCAGGGGCAGGGAATCATCCAGCAATCAGCCCCAGCATTTT. Its protein product is CASRGRESSSNQPQHF.

Ten or more counts support this clonotype. The V call is TRBV6-1, the J call TRBJ2-7; 8 bases are shared with TRBD1. Germline lookup yields CDR1 MNHNS and CDR2 SASEGT. The V segment lost 4 bases and the J segment 0 bases; nucleotides outside the gene matches: 8. CDR3 length equals 16 residues. CDR3 coding DNA: TGTGCCAGCAGTGGATCGGGACAGGTCCCCTCCTACGAGCAGTACTTC. Translated: CASSGSGQVPSYEQYF.

This clonotype was counted a few times. This chain joins TRBV30 and TRBJ1-2, with 7 bases aligning to TRBD1. Germline V CDR1 and CDR2: GTSNPN, SVGIG (reference sequence). This CDR3 has 13 amino acids. The trim removed 3 bases at V and 14 bases at J, leaving 15 bases unmatched. CDR3 amino acids: CAWSSGDRGSKTF. The CDR3, as DNA: TGTGCCTGGAGCTCCGGGGACAGAGGCTCTAAAACCTTC.

The chain is built from TRBV12-3 or TRBV12-4 and TRBJ1-6; no firm D call. The V and J ends lost 6 bases and 6 bases respectively, with 9 bases between them. This CDR3 has 13 residues. Here the CDR3 reads CASSYAFNSPLHF. In DNA, the CDR3 is TGTGCCAGCAGCTACGCCTTTAATTCACCCCTCCACTTT.

This clonotype was detected ten times or more. J is TRBJ1-1 and V is TRBV28, with D possibly being TRBD1 (6 bases). This CDR3 region has 14 residues. Germline CDR1 reads MDHEN; CDR2 reads SYDVKM. Deletions cut 10 bases from V and 2 bases from J, with 17 bases between. CDR3 amino acids: CATYPGGHNTEAFF. The CDR3 coding sequence is TGTGCCACCTACCCCGGGGGGCACAACACTGAAGCTTTCTTT.